The 10 T cell receptor beta chains listed next were all sequenced from one sample in a study of shared T cell receptors in the human thymus. Using immunoSEQ multiplex PCR, the repertoire was profiled, and TCRdb retains in-frame clones only, with some absent. Of almost 550,000 clones listed, around 82% are singletons. These same data were also listed under a study on human thymus T cells.

Sequencing was performed on thymocytes. These receptors came from a boy in the first two years of life with a congenital heart defect.

The V and J genes are TRBV19 and TRBJ1-4; the D is unclear. Germline V gives CDR1 LNHDA, CDR2 SQIVND (reference sequence). V lost 3 bases and J lost 5, with 10 bases in between. This CDR3 has 14 amino acids. CDR3 bases: TGTGCCAGTAGTATTCAACAGCAAAATGAAAAACTGTTTTTT. Translated, it gives CASSIQQQNEKLFF.

This clone showed up just once. The chain combines TRBV6-1 with TRBJ2-7; 11 bases are shared with TRBD2. This CDR3 is 16 amino acids long. Germline V gene lookup returns CDR1 MNHNS and CDR2 SASEGT. Unmatched junction bases numbered 4, after V lost 1 base and J lost 2 bases. The CDR3 loop is CASSEVGLAVAYEQYF. The CDR3, as DNA: TGTGCCAGCAGTGAAGTGGGACTAGCGGTAGCCTACGAGCAGTACTTC.

This clone has only one observation. The V call is TRBV9, the J call TRBJ1-1, with 9 bases matching TRBD1. V dropped 4 bases and J dropped 1; count of bases not matched to a gene: 2. The germline V gene has CDR1 SGDLS and CDR2 YYNGEE. This CDR3 region has 14 residues. The CDR3 nucleotides read TGTGCCAGCAGCCGGGACAGGGCGAACACTGAAGCTTTCTTT. As protein: CASSRDRANTEAFF.

The V call is TRBV7-2, the J call TRBJ2-5; 10 nucleotides align to TRBD2. The CDR3 runs to 16 residues. Per the germline V gene, CDR1 is SGHTA and CDR2 is FQGNSA. Germline trimming cut 4 bases from V and 1 base from J; bases unmatched to any gene: 6. CDR3 region: CASSSISGRFQETQYF. DNA for the CDR3: TGTGCCAGCAGCTCCATTAGCGGGAGGTTCCAAGAGACCCAGTACTTC. Full variable domain (remainder filled in from reference TRBV7-2 and TRBJ2-5): GAGVSQSPSNKVTEKGKDVELRCDPISGHTALYWYRQSLGQGLEFLIYFQGNSAPDKSGLPSDRFSAERTGGSVSTLTIQRTQQEDSAVYLCASSSISGRFQETQYFGPGTRLLVL.

The chain has TRBV25-1 and TRBJ1-1, with D possibly being TRBD1 (5 bases). This CDR3 has 13 residues. V lost 3 bases and J lost 0, with 5 bases in between. From germline, CDR1 is MGHDK and CDR2 SYGVNS. The CDR3 sequence is CASSDRVNTEAFF. CDR3 sequence (DNA): TGTGCCAGCAGTGACAGGGTGAACACTGAAGCTTTCTTT.

The chain carries TRBV30 and TRBJ1-4; 7 bases fit TRBD1. CDR3 length: 13 residues. With V trimmed by 3 bases and J by 5 bases, 3 bases remained unmatched. Germline assignment: CDR1 GTSNPN and CDR2 SVGIG (reference sequence). CDR3 region: CAWRGQTNEKLFF. The DNA for the CDR3 is TGTGCCTGGAGGGGACAGACCAATGAAAAACTGTTTTTT.

The V gene is TRBV28, the J gene TRBJ2-3; D not certain. The germline CDR1 and CDR2 sequences are MDHEN and SYDVKM. The CDR3 covers 11 residues. Trimming took 8 bases from V and 6 from J, leaving 9 bases between them. The CDR3 DNA sequence: TGTGCCAGCCACACAACCGATACGCAGTATTTT. Protein: CASHTTDTQYF.

This chain uses TRBV5-5 with TRBJ2-7; 7 nucleotides agree with TRBD1. Germline trimming cut 4 bases from V and 5 bases from J; bases unmatched to any gene: 12. The CDR3 totals 15 residues. Germline V gives CDR1 SGHKS, CDR2 YYEKEE (reference sequence). CDR3 protein: CASSPRATGAHEQYF. As DNA, the CDR3 is TGTGCCAGCAGCCCCCGGGCCACAGGGGCCCACGAGCAGTACTTC.

The chain couples TRBV7-2 to TRBJ2-7; the D gene is possibly TRBD2 (6 bases). The CDR3 is made up of 15 amino acids. The germline gives CDR1 SGHTA, CDR2 FQGNSA. Trimming left V 5 bases short and J 6 bases short, with 20 bases between. The CDR3, as DNA: TGTGCCAGCAGCCCTTCGACTAGTATTCGAGGCGAGCAGTACTTC. Encoded protein: CASSPSTSIRGEQYF.

This chain connects TRBV4-1 to TRBJ2-3, with TRBD2 matching 12 bases. The germline CDR1 and CDR2 sequences are MGHRA and YSYEKL. This CDR3 contains 13 residues. J lost 14 bases, V lost 3 bases, and 6 bases had no gene match. The CDR3 region is CASSQGLAGARYF. The CDR3 region has the DNA TGCGCCAGCAGCCAGGGACTAGCGGGCGCCCGGTATTTT.